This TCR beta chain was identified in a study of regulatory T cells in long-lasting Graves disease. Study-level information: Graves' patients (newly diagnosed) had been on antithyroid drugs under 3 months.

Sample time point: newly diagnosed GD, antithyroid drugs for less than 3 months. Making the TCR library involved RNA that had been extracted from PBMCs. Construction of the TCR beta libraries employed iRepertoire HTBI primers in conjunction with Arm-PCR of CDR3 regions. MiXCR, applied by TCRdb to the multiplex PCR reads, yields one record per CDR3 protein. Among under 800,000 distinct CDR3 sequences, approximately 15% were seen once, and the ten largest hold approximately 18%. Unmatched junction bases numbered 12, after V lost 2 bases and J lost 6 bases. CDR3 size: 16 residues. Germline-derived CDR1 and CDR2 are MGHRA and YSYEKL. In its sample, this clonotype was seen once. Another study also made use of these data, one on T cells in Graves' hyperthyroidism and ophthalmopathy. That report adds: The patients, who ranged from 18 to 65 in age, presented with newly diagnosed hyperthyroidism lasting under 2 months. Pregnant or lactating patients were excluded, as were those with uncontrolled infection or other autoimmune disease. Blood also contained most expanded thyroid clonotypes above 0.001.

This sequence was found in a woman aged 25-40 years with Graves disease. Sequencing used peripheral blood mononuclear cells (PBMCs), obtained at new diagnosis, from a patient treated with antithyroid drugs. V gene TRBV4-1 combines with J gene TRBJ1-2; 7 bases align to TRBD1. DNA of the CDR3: TGCGCCAGCAGCCAATCTTCTGGACAGGCCAGACATGGCTACACCTTC. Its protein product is CASSQSSGQARHGYTF.